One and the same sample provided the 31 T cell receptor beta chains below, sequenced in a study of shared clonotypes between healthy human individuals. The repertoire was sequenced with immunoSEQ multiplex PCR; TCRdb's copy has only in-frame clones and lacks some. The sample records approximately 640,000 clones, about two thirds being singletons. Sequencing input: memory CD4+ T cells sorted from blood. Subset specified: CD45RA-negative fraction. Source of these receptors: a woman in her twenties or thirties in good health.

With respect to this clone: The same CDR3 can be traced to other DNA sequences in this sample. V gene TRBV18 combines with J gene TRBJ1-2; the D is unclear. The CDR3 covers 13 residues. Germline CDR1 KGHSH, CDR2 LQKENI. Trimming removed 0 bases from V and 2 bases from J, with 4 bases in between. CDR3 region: CASSPPANYGYTF. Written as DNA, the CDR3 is TGTGCCAGCTCACCACCAGCGAACTATGGCTACACCTTC.

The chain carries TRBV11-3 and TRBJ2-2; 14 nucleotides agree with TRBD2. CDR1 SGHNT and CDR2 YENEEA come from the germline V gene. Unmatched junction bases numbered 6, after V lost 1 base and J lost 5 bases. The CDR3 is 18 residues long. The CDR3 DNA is TGTGCCAGCAGCTTAGGGGGACTAGCGGGAGTTTCGACCGGGGAGCTGTTTTTT. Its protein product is CASSLGGLAGVSTGELFF.

The CDR3 protein is CASSLDPSGSGTDTQYF. For the CDR3, the DNA is TGTGCCAGCAGCTTAGACCCTAGCGGGAGTGGAACAGATACGCAGTATTTT. This chain connects TRBV7-8 to TRBJ2-3, with 10 nucleotides matching TRBD2. This CDR3 is 17 amino acids long. Germline values: CDR1 SGHVS, CDR2 FQNEAQ. The V segment lost 1 base and the J segment 3 bases; nucleotides outside the gene matches: 7.

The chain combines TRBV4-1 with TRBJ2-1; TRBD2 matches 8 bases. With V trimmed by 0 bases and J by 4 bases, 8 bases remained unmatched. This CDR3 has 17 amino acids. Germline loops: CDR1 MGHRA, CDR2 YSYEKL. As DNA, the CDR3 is TGCGCCAGCAGCCAAGAAAAGGAGACTAGCGCGTACAATGAGCAGTTCTTC. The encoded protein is CASSQEKETSAYNEQFF.

The CDR3 region has the DNA TGTGCCAGCAGCTTGAGTACAGGGAATACGAAGACCCAGTACTTC. Residues: CASSLSTGNTKTQYF. The V gene is TRBV5-4, the J gene TRBJ2-5; D is possibly TRBD1 (6 bases). The CDR3 has 15 residues. The V and J ends lost 1 base and 6 bases respectively, with 16 bases between them. Germline V lookup: CDR1 SGHNT, CDR2 YYREEE (reference sequence). Filled out from reference TRBV5-4 and TRBJ2-5, the complete variable domain reads ETGVTQSPTHLIKTRGQQVTLRCSSQSGHNTVSWYQQALGQGPQFIFQYYREEENGRGNFPPRFSGLQFPNYSSELNVNALELDDSALYLCASSLSTGNTKTQYFGPGTRLLVL.

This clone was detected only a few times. CDR3 sequence (DNA): TGCGCCAGCAGCCGGGACGATTACGAGCAGTACTTC. Residues: CASSRDDYEQYF. The chain uses TRBV5-1 and TRBJ2-7; perhaps D is TRBD1 or TRBD2 (5 bases each). Germline values: CDR1 SGHRS, CDR2 YFSETQ. Trimming took 4 bases from V and 4 from J, leaving 9 bases between them. The CDR3 extends over 12 amino acids.

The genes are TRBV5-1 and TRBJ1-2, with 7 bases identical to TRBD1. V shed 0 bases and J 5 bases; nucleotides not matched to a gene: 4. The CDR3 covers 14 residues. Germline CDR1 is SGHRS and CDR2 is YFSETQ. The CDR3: CASSLVPGQYGYTF. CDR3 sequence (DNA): TGCGCCAGCAGCTTGGTACCGGGACAGTATGGCTACACCTTC.

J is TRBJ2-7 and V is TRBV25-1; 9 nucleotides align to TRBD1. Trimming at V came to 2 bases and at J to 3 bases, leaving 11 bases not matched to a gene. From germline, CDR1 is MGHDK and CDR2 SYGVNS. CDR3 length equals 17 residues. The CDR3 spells CASSEGQGNRPFYEQYF. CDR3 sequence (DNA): TGTGCCAGCAGTGAAGGACAGGGGAACCGCCCCTTCTACGAGCAGTACTTC.

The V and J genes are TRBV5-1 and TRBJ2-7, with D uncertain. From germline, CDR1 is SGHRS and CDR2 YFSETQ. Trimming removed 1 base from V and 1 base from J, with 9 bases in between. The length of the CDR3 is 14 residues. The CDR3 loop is CASSLPGPSYEQYF. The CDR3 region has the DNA TGCGCCAGCAGCTTGCCGGGTCCGTCCTACGAGCAGTACTTC.

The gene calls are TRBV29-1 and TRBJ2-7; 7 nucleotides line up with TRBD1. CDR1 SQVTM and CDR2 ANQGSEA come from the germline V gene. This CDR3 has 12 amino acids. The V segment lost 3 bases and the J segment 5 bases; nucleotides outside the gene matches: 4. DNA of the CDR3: TGCAGCGTTGATTGGCAGGGGGACGAGCAGTACTTC. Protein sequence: CSVDWQGDEQYF.

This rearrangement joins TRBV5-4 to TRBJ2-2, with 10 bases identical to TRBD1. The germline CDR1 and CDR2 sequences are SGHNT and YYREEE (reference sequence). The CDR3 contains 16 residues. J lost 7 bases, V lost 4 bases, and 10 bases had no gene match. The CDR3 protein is CASSGSRDRGFGELFF. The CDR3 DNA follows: TGTGCCAGCAGCGGAAGCCGGGACAGGGGTTTCGGGGAGCTGTTTTTT.

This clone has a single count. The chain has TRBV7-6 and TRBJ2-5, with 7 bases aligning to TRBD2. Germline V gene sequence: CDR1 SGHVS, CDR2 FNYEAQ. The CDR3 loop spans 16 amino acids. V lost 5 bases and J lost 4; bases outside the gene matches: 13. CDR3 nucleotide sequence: TGTGCCAGCAGCCCCCCTATGGGAGGGGTGGGAGAGACCCAGTACTTC. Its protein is CASSPPMGGVGETQYF.

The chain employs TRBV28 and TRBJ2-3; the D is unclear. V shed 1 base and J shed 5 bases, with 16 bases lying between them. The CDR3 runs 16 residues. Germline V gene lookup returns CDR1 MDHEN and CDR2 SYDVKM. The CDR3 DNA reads TGTGCCAGCAGTTTATATGGTCAGGCCGTCGGAGATACGCAGTATTTT. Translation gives CASSLYGQAVGDTQYF.

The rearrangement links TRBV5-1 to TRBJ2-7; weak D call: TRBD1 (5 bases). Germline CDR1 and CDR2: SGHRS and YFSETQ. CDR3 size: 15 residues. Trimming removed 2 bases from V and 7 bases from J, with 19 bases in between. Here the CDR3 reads CASSFALQGTTEQYF. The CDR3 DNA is TGCGCCAGCAGCTTCGCTCTGCAGGGTACTACGGAGCAGTACTTC.

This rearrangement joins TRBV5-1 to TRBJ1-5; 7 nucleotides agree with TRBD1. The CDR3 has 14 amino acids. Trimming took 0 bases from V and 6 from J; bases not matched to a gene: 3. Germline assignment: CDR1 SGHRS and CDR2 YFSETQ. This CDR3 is CASSLDRGTQPQHF. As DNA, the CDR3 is TGCGCCAGCAGCTTGGACAGGGGAACTCAGCCCCAGCATTTT.

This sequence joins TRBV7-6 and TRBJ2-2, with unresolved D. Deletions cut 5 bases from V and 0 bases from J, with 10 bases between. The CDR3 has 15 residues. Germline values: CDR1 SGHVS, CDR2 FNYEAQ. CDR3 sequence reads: CASSRSTANTGELFF. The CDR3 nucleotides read TGTGCCAGCAGCCGTTCTACAGCGAACACCGGGGAGCTGTTTTTT.

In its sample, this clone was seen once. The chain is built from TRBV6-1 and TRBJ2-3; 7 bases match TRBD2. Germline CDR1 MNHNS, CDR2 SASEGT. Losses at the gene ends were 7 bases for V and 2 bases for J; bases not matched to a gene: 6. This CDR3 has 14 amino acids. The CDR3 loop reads CASNLGLDTDTQYF. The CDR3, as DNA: TGTGCCAGCAACCTCGGACTAGACACAGATACGCAGTATTTT.

The CDR3 here is CASSYTGTGRLQPQHF. The CDR3 coding sequence is TGTGCCAGCAGTTATACCGGGACAGGTAGGCTCCAGCCCCAGCATTTT. The chain combines TRBV5-5 with TRBJ1-5; 8 nucleotides align to TRBD1. Germline V gene sequence: CDR1 SGHKS, CDR2 YYEKEE (reference sequence). There are 16 residues in the CDR3. V was pared by 5 bases and J by 7 bases, with 14 bases of the junction left unmatched.

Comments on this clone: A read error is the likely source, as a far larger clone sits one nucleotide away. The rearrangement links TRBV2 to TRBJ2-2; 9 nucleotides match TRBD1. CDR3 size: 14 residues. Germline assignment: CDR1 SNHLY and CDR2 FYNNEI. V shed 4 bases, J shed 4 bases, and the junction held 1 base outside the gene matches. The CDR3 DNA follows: TGTGCCAGCAGTGGGACAGGGGTCACCGGGGAGCTGTTTTTT. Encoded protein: CASSGTGVTGELFF.

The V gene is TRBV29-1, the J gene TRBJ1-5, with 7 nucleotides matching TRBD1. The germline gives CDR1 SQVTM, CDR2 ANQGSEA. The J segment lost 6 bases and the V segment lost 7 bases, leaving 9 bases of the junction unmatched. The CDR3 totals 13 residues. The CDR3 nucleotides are TGCAGCGCCAACCAGGGGGTGGGTCAGCCCCAGCATTTT. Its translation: CSANQGVGQPQHF.

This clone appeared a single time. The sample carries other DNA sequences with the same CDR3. The CDR3: CASSFSDRATYEQYF. The CDR3 DNA follows: TGTGCCAGCAGTTTCTCCGACAGAGCTACCTACGAGCAGTACTTC. This chain uses TRBV27 with TRBJ2-7; TRBD1 might be the D (5 bases). CDR3 size: 15 residues. From germline, CDR1 is MNHEY and CDR2 SMNVEV (reference sequence). The V end lost 3 bases, the J end lost 2 bases, and 14 bases lay between the germline ends.

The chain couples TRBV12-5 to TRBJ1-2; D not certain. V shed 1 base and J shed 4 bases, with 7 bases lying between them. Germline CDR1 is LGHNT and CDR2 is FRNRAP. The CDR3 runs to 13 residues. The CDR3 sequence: CASGLGPLYGYTF. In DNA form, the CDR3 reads TGTGCTAGTGGTTTGGGACCCCTCTATGGCTACACCTTC. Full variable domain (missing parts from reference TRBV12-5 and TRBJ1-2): DARVTQTPRHKVTEMGQEVTMRCQPILGHNTVFWYRQTMMQGLELLAYFRNRAPLDDSGMPKDRFSAEMPDATLATLKIQPSEPRDSAVYFCASGLGPLYGYTFGSGTRLTVV.

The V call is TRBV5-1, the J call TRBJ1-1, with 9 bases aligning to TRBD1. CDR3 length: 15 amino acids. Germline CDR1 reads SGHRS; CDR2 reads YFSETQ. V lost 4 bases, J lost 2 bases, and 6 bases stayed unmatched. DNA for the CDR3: TGCGCCAGCAGCAAATGGACAGGGGCCAACACTGAAGCTTTCTTT. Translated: CASSKWTGANTEAFF.

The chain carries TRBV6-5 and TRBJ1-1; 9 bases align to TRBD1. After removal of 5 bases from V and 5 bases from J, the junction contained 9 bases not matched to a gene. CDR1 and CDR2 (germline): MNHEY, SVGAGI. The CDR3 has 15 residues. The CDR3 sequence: CASSNTGGGVTEAFF. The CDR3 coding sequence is TGTGCCAGCAGTAACACAGGGGGCGGCGTGACTGAAGCTTTCTTT.

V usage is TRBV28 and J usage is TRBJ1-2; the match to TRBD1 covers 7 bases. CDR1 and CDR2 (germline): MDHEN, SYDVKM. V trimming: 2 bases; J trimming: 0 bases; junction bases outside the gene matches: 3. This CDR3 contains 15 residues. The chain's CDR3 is CASSLPGTANYGYTF. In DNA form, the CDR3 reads TGTGCCAGCAGTTTACCTGGGACAGCTAACTATGGCTACACCTTC.

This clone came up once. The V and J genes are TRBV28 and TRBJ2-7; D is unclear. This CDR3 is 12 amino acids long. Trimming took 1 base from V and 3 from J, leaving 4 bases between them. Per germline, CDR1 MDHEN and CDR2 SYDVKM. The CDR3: CASSLYFYEQYF. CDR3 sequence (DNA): TGTGCCAGCAGTTTATATTTCTACGAGCAGTACTTC.

CDR3 nucleotide sequence: TGTGCCAGCAGTTCCTCGGGGACAGGGGGCACAAGCACAGATACGCAGTATTTT. This gives the protein CASSSSGTGGTSTDTQYF. The J gene is TRBJ2-3, the V gene TRBV2; 12 positions agree with TRBD1. J gave up 0 bases and V 5 bases, and 9 bases lay outside the gene matches. Germline CDR1 is SNHLY and CDR2 is FYNNEI. The CDR3 is 18 amino acids. The full variable domain, with the rest looked up from reference TRBV2 and TRBJ2-3, is EPEVTQTPSHQVTQMGQEVILRCVPISNHLYFYWYRQILGQKVEFLVSFYNNEISEKSEIFDDQFSVERPDGSNFTLKIRSTKLEDSAMYFCASSSSGTGGTSTDTQYFGPGTRLTVL.

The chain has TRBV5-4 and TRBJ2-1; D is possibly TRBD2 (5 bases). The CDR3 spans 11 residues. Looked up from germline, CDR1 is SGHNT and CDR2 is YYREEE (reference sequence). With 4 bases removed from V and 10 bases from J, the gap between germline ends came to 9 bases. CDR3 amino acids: CASSHGEEQFF. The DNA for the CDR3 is TGTGCCAGCAGCCACGGGGAGGAGCAGTTCTTC.

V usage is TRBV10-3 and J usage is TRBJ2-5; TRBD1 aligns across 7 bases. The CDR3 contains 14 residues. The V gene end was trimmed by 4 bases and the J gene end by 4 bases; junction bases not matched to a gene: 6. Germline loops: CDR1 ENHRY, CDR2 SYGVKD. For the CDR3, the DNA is TGTGCCATCAGTGCAGACAGGGTAGGAGAGACCCAGTACTTC. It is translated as CAISADRVGETQYF.

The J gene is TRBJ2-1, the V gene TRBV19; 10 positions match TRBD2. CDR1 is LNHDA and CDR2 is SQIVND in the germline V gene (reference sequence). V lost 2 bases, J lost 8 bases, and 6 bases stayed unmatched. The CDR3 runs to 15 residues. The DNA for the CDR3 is TGTGCCAGTAGTATAAGCGGGAGGGCCGGGTATGAGCAGTTCTTC. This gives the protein CASSISGRAGYEQFF.

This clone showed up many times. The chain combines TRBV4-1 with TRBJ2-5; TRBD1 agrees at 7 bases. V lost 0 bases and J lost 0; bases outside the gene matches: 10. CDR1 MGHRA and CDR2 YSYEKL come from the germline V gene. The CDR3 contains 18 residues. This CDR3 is CASSQEMTGMAHQETQYF. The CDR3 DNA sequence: TGCGCCAGCAGCCAAGAGATGACAGGGATGGCCCACCAAGAGACCCAGTACTTC.